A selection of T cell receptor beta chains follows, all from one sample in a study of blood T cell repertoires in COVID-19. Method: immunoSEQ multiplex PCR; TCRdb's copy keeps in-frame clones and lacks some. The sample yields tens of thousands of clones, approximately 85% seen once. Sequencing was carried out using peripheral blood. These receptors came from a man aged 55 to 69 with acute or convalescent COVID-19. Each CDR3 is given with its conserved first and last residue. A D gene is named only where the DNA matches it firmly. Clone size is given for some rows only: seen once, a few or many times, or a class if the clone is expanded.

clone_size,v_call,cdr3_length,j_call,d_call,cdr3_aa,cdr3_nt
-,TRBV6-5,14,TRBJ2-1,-,CASSSRDRGNEQFF,TGTGCCAGCAGTTCCCGGGACCGGGGGAATGAGCAGTTCTTC
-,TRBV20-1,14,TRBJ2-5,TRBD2,CSASHSLASETQYF,TGCAGTGCTAGTCACTCACTAGCGTCGGAGACCCAGTACTTC
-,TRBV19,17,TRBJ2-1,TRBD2,CASSIGLAGGLYNEQFF,TGTGCCAGTAGTATAGGACTAGCGGGGGGACTATACAATGAGCAGTTCTTC
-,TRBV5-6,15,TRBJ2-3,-,CASSLSVAGQDTQYF,TGTGCCAGCAGCCTCTCTGTTGCAGGACAAGATACGCAGTATTTT
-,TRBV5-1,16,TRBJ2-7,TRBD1,CASSLARGQGPHEQYF,TGCGCCAGCAGCTTGGCCCGAGGACAGGGGCCGCACGAGCAGTACTTC
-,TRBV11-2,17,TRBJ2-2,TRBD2,CASSFGLAGETTGELFF,TGTGCCAGCAGCTTCGGACTAGCGGGAGAGACGACCGGGGAGCTGTTTTTT
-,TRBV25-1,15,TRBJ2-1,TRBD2,CASSGVVAGINEQFF,TGTGCCAGCAGTGGAGTGGTAGCGGGTATCAATGAGCAGTTCTTC
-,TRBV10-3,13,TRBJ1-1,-,CAISRAEGTEAFF,TGTGCCATCAGTCGGGCGGAGGGCACTGAAGCTTTCTTT
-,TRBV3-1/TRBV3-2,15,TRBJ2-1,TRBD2,CASSPLGTTDNEQFF,TGTGCCAGCAGCCCCTTGGGGACTACAGACAATGAGCAGTTCTTC
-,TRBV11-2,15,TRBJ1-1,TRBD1,CASSLGDRGSTEAFF,TGTGCCAGCAGCTTAGGTGACAGGGGGAGCACTGAAGCTTTCTTT
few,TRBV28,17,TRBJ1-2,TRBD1,CASSASGTGANFYGYTF,TGTGCCAGCAGTGCCTCCGGGACAGGGGCGAATTTCTATGGCTACACCTTC
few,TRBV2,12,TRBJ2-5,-,CASSAGVGTQYF,TGTGCCAGCAGTGCAGGGGTCGGGACCCAGTACTTC
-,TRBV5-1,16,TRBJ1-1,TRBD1,CASSPTVQPGQGQAFF,TGCGCCAGCAGCCCCACCGTCCAACCGGGACAGGGACAAGCTTTCTTT